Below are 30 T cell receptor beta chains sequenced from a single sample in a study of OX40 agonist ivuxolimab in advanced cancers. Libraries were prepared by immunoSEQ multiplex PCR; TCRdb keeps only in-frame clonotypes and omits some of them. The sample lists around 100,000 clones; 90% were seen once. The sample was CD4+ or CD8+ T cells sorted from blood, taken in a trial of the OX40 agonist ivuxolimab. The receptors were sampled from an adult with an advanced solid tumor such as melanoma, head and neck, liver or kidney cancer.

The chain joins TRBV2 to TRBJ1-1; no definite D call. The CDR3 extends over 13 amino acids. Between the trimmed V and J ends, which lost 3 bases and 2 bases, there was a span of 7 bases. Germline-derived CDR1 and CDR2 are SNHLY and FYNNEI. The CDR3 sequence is CASSDLGNTEAFF. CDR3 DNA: TGTGCCAGCAGTGATTTGGGAAACACTGAAGCTTTCTTT.

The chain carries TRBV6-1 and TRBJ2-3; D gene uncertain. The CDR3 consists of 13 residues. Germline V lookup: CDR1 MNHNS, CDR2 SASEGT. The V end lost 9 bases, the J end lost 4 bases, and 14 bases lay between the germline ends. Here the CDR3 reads CASQTPTSDTQYF. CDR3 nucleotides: TGTGCCAGTCAGACCCCGACTTCAGATACGCAGTATTTT.

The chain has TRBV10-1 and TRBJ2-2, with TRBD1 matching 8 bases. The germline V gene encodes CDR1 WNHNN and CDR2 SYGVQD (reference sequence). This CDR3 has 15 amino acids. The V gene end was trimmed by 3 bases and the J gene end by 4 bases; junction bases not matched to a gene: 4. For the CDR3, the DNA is TGCGCCAGCAGTGACAGGGGGCTAGGCACCGGGGAGCTGTTTTTT. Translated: CASSDRGLGTGELFF.

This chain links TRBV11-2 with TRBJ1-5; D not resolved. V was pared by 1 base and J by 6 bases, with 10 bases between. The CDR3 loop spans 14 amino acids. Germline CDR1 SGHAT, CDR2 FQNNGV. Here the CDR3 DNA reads TGTGCCAGCAGCTTAGTGAGAGGTGGTCAGCCCCAGCATTTT. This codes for CASSLVRGGQPQHF. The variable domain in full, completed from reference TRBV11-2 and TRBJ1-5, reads EAGVAQSPRYKIIEKRQSVAFWCNPISGHATLYWYQQILGQGPKLLIQFQNNGVVDDSQLPKDRFSAERLKGVDSTLKIQPAKLEDSAVYLCASSLVRGGQPQHFGDGTRLSIL.

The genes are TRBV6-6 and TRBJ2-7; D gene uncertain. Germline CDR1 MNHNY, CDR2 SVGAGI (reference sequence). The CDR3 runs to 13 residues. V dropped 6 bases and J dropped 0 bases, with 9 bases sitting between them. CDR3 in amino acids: CASRALDSYEQYF. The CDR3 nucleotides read TGTGCCAGCAGAGCCTTAGACTCCTACGAGCAGTACTTC.

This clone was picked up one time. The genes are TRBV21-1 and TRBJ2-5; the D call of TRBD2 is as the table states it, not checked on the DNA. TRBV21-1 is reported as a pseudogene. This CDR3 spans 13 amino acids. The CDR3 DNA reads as TGTGCCAGCGGCGGGGCAGGGAAAGAGACCCAGTACTTC. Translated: CASGGAGKETQYF.

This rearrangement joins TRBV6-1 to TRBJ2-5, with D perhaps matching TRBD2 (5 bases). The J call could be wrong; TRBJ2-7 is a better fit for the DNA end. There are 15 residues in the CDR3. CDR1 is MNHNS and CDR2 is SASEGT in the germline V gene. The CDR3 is CASSPVAGGSYEQYF. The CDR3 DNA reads TGTGCCAGCAGTCCGGTGGCGGGTGGTTCCTACGAGCAGTACTTC.

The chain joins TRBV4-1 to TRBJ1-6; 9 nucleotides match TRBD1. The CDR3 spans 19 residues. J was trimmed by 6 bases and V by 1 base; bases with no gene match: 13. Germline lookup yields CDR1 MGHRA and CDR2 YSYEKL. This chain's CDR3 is CASSQVGIFRDRVNSPLHF. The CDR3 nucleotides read TGCGCCAGCAGCCAAGTTGGAATATTCCGGGACAGGGTTAATTCACCCCTCCACTTT.

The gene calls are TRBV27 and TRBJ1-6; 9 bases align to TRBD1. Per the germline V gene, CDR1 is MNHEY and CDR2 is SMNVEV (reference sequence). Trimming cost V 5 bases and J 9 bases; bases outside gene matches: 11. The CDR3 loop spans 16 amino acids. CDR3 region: CASSPTGQGGFSPLHF. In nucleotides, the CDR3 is TGTGCCAGCAGTCCAACGGGACAGGGTGGGTTTTCACCCCTCCACTTT.

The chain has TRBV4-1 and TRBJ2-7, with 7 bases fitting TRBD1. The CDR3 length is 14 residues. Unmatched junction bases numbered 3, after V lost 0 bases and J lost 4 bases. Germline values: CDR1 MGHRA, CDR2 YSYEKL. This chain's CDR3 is CASSQDPGGYEQYF. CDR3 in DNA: TGCGCCAGCAGCCAAGACCCAGGGGGTTACGAGCAGTACTTC.

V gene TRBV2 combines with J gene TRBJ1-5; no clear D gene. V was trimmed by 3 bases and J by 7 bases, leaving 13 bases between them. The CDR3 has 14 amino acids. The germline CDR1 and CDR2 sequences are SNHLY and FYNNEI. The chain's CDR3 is CASSEGSNLQPQHF. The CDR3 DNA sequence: TGTGCCAGCAGTGAGGGCAGCAACCTCCAGCCCCAGCATTTT.

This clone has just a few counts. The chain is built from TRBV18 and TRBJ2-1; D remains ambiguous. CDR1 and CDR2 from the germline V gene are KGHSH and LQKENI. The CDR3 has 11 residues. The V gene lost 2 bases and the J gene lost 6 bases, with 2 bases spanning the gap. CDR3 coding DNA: TGTGCCAGCTCACCAACCAATGAGCAGTTCTTC. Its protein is CASSPTNEQFF.

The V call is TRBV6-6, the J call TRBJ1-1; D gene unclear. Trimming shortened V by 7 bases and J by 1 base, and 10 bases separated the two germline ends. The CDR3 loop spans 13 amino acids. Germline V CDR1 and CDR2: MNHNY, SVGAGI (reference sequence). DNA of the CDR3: TGTGCCAGCACCCGACTTGGGAACACTGAAGCTTTCTTT. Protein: CASTRLGNTEAFF.

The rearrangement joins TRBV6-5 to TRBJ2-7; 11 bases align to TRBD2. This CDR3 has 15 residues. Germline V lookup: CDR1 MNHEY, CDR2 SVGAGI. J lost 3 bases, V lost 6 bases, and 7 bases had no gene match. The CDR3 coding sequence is TGTGCCAGCAGAACCGGGACTAGCGGAGTCTACGAGCAGTACTTC. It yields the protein CASRTGTSGVYEQYF.

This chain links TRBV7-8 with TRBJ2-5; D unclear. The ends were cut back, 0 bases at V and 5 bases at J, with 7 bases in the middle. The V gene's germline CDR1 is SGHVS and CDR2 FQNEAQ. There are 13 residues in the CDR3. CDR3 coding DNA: TGTGCCAGCAGCTTAGCGTATTGGGAGACCCAGTACTTC. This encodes CASSLAYWETQYF.

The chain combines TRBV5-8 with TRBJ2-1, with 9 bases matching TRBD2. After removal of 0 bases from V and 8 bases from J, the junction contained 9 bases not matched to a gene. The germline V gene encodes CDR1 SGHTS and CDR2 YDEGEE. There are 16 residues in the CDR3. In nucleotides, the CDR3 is TGTGCCAGCAGCTTGGCCGCTAGCGGGATGTGGGATGAGCAGTTCTTC. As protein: CASSLAASGMWDEQFF.

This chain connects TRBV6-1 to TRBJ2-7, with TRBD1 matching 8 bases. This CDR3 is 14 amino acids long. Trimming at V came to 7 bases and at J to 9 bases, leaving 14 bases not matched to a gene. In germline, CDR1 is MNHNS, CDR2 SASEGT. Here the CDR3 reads CASTLGTGLRVQYF. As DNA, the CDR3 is TGTGCCAGCACCCTAGGGACAGGACTTCGGGTGCAGTACTTC.

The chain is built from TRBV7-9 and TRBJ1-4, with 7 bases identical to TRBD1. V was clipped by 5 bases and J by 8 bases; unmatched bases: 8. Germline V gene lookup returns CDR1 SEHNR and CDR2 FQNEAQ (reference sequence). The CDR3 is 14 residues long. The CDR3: CASSRQGEIEKLFF. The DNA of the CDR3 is TGTGCCAGCAGCCGACAGGGTGAGATCGAAAAACTGTTTTTT.

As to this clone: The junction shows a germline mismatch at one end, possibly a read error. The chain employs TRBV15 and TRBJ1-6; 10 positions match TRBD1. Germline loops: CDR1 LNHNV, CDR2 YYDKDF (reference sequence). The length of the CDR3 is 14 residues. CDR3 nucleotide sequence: TGTGCCGCCAGTTGGGGACAGGGGAATTCACCCCTCCACTTT. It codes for CAASWGQGNSPLHF.

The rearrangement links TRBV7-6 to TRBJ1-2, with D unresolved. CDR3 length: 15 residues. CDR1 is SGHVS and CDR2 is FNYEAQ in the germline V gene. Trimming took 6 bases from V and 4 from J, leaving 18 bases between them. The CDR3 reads CASSPGPVNLYGYTF. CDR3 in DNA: TGTGCCAGCAGTCCTGGTCCTGTCAACCTCTATGGCTACACCTTC.

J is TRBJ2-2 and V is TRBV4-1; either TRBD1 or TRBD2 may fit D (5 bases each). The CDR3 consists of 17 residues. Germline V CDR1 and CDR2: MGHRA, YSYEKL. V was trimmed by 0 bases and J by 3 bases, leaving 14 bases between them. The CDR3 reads CASSQDWGTGYTGELFF. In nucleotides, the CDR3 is TGCGCCAGCAGCCAAGATTGGGGGACGGGGTACACCGGGGAGCTGTTTTTT.

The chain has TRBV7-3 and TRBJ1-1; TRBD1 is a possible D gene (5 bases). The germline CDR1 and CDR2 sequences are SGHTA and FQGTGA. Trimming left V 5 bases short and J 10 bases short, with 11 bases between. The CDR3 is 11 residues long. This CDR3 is CASSTYGAAFF. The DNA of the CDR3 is TGTGCCAGCAGCACCTATGGGGCAGCTTTCTTT.

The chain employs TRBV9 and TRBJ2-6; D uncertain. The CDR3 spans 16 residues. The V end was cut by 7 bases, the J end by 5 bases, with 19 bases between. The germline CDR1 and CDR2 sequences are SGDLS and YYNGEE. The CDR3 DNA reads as TGTGCCAGCTTCGGTCTCAAACAAAGTCGGGCCAACGTCCTGACTTTC. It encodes CASFGLKQSRANVLTF.

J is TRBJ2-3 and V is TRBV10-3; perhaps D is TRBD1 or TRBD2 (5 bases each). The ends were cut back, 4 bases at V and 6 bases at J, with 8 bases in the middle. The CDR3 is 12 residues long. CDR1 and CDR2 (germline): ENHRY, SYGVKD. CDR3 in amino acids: CAISGDPDTQYF. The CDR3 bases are TGTGCCATCAGTGGGGACCCCGATACGCAGTATTTT.

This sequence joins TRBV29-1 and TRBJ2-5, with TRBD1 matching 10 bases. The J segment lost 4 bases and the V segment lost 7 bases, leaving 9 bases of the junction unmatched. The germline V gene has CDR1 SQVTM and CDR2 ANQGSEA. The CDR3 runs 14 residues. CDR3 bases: TGCAGCGCGAGGACAGGGGGATGGGGAGAGACCCAGTACTTC. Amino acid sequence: CSARTGGWGETQYF.

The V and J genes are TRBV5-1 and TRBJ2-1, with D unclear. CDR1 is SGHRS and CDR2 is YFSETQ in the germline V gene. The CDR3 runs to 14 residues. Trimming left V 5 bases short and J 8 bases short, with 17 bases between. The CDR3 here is CASSYSHRHDEQFF. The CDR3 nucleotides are TGCGCCAGCAGTTACTCTCACCGGCACGATGAGCAGTTCTTC. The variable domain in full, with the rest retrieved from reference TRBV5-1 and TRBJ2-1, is KAGVTQTPRYLIKTRGQQVTLSCSPISGHRSVSWYQQTPGQGLQFLFEYFSETQRNKGNFPGRFSGRQFSNSRSEMNVSTLELGDSALYLCASSYSHRHDEQFFGPGTRLTVL.

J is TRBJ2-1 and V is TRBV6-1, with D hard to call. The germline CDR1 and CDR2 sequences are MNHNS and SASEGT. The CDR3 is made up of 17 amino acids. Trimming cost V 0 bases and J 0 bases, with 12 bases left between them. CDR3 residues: CASSEALRASSYNEQFF. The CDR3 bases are TGTGCCAGCAGTGAAGCGCTTCGGGCTAGCTCCTACAATGAGCAGTTCTTC.

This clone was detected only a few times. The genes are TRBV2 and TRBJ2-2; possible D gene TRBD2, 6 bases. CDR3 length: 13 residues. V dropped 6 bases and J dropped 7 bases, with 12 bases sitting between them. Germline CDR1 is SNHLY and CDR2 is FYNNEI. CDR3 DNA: TGTGCCAGCAGCTCCCGGGGGATCGGGGAGCTGTTTTTT. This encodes CASSSRGIGELFF.

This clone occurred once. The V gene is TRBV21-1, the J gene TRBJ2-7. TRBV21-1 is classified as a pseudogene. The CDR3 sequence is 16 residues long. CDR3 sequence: CASSGSVRNFSYEQYF. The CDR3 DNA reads TGTGCCAGCAGTGGCTCAGTTCGGAACTTCTCCTACGAGCAGTACTTC.

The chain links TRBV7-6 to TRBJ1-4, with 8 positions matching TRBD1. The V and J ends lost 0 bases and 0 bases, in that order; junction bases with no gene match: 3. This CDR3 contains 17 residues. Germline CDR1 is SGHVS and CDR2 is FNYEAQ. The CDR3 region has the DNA TGTGCCAGCAGCTTAGCGCAGGGGGCGGCAACTAATGAAAAACTGTTTTTT. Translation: CASSLAQGAATNEKLFF.